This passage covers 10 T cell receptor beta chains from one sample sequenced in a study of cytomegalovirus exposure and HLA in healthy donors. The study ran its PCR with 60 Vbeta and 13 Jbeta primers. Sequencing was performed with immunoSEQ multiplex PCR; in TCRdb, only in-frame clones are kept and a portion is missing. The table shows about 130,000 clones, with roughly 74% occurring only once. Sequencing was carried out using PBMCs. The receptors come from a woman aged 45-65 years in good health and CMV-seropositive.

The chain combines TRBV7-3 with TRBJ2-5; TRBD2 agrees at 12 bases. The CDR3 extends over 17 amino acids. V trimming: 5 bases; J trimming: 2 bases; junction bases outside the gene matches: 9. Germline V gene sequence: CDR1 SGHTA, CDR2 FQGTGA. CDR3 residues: CASSGGLAGRHQETQYF. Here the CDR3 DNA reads TGTGCCAGCAGCGGAGGACTAGCGGGACGGCATCAAGAGACCCAGTACTTC.

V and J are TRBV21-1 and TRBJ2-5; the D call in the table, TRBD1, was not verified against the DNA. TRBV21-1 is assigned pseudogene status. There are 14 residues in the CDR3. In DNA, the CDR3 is TGTGCCAGCAGCAGCACGTCCAGGGGGGAGACCCAGTACTTC. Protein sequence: CASSSTSRGETQYF.

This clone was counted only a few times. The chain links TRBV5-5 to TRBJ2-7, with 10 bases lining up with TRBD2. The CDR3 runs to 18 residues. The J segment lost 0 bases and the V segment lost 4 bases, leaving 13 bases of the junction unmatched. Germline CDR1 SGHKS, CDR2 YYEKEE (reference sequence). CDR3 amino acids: CASSQAPIAGGASYEQYF. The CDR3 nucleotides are TGTGCCAGCAGCCAAGCCCCTATAGCGGGGGGCGCCTCCTACGAGCAGTACTTC.

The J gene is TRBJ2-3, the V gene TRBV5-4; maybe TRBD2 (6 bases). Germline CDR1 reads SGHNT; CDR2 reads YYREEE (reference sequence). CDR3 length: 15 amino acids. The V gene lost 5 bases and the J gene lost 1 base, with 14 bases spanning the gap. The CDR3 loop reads CASSSGTHGTDTQYF. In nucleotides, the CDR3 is TGTGCCAGCAGTTCCGGGACTCATGGCACAGATACGCAGTATTTT.

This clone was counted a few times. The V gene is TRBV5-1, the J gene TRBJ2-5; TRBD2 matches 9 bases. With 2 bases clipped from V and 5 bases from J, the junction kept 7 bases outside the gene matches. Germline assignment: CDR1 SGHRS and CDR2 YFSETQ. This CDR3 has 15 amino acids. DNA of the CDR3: TGCGCCAGCAGCTTATCCGGGACTAGCTACGAGACCCAGTACTTC. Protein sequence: CASSLSGTSYETQYF.

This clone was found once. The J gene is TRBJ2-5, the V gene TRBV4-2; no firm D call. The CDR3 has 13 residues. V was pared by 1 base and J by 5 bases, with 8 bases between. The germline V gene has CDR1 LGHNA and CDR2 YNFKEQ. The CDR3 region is CASSQGVRETQYF. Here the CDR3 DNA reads TGTGCCAGCAGCCAAGGCGTCCGGGAGACCCAGTACTTC.

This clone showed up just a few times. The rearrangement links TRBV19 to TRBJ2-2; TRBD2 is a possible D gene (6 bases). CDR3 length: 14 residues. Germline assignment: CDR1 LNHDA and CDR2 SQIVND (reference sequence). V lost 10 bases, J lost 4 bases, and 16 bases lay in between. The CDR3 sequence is CATADAGITGELFF. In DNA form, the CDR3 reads TGTGCCACGGCCGATGCGGGGATCACCGGGGAGCTGTTTTTT.

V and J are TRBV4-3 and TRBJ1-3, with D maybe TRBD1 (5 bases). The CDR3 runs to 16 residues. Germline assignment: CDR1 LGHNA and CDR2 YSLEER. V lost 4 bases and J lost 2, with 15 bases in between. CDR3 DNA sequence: TGCGCCAGCAGCCCGACCCGGGGGGAGGCTGGAAACACCATATATTTT. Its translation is CASSPTRGEAGNTIYF.

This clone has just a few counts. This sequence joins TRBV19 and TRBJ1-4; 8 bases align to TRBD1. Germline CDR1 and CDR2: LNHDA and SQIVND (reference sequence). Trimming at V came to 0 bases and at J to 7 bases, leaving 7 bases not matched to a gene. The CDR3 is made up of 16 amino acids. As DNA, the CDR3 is TGTGCCAGTAGTATAGAGGGTACAGGGGGGCCTGAAAAACTGTTTTTT. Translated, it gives CASSIEGTGGPEKLFF.

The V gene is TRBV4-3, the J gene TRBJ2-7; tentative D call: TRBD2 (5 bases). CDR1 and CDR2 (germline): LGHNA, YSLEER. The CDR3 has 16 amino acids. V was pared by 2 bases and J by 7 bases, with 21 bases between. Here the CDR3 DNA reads TGCGCCAGCAGCCAAAGGAGTGGCATAGGACTTGGGGAGCAGTACTTC. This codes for CASSQRSGIGLGEQYF.